This TCR beta chain was sequenced for a study of shared clonotypes between healthy human individuals. Turning to the study itself: For every donor, three CD4 naive, three CD4 memory, two CD8 naive and one CD8 memory plates were used.

The CDR3 length is 10 residues. Germline CDR1 reads MDHEN; CDR2 reads SYDVKM. V lost 3 bases and J 6 bases, leaving 0 bases between the germline ends. In its sample, this clone was seen a few times. The sample holds other DNA sequences that translate to the same CDR3. Generated by immunoSEQ multiplex PCR, the TCRdb table keeps only in-frame clones and is missing some. The table has a few million clones, roughly 92% seen once; the top ten hold under 0.15%. The sample was naive CD4+ T cells sorted from blood. The subset here: CD45RA+ positively selected. The TCR sequence derives from a man younger than 35 in good health. The chain couples TRBV28 to TRBJ1-5; D not certain. In nucleotides, the CDR3 is TGTGCCAGCAGTTTTCAGCCCCAGCATTTT. Residues: CASSFQPQHF.